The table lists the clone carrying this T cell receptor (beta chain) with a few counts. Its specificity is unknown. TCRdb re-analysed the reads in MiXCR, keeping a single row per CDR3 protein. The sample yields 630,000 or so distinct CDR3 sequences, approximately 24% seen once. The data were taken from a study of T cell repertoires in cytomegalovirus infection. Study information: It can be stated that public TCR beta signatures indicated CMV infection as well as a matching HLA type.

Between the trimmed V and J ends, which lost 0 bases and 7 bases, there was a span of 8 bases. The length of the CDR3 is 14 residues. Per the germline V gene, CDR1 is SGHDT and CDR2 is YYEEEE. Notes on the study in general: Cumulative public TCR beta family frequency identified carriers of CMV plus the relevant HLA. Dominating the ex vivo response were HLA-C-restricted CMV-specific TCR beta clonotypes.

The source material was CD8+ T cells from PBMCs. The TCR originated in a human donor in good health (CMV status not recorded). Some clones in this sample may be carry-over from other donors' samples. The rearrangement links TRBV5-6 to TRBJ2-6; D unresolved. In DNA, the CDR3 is TGTGCCAGCAGCTTGGGCAGGCCCGCCAACGTCCTGACTTTC. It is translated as CASSLGRPANVLTF. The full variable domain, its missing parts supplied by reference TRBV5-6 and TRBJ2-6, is DAGVTQSPTHLIKTRGQQVTLRCSPKSGHDTVSWYQQALGQGPQFIFQYYEEEERQRGNFPDRFSGHQFPNYSSELNVNALLLGDSALYLCASSLGRPANVLTFGAGSRLTVL.